This T cell receptor beta chain was sequenced in a study of CXCR3-negative and CXCR3-positive naive CD8 T cells. As for the study in general: Each library held about 1.5 +/- 0.3 million TRB reads, 120 million to 150 million in total. The study, taken as a whole, reports: CXCR3-negative and CXCR3-positive naive cells shared comparable TRBV-TRBJ usage, but memory cells did not. More hydrophobic TRB CDR3s were found in CXCR3-positive naive cells than in CXCR3-negative naive cells.

Triplicate sorts of roughly 300,000 cells per CD8+ subset. On this clonotype itself: Its antigen is currently unknown.

The CDR3 has 17 amino acids. In germline, CDR1 is SEHNR, CDR2 FQNEAQ (reference sequence). The libraries of TRB cDNA were constructed through 5' RACE using UMI labels. TCRdb re-analyzed the 5' RACE reads; it lists each CDR3 protein once, without DNA. The listing records roughly 100,000 distinct CDR3 sequences. This chain joins TRBV7-9 and TRBJ2-2; the D gene TCRdb calls, TRBD2, cannot be checked with no DNA. The TCR originated in a human donor in good health. Some clones in this sample may be carry-over from other donors' samples. The sequenced sample was naive CXCR3+ CD8+ T cells from blood. Specified subset: CD45RO-CCR7+CD27+CD95- naive CD8+ T cells expressing CXCR3 (TNR3+). The CDR3 sequence: CASSHTSGRAHTGELFF.